This TCR beta chain comes out of a study of cytomegalovirus exposure and HLA in healthy donors. Trimming took 0 bases from V and 4 from J; bases not matched to a gene: 10. CDR3 length equals 16 residues. Looked up from germline, CDR1 is SGHRS and CDR2 is YFSETQ. This clone was picked up one time. 60 Vbeta and 13 Jbeta primers were used in PCR. Clones were sequenced by immunoSEQ multiplex PCR, and TCRdb holds only the in-frame ones, with some missing. The table has under 200,000 clones, roughly 84% seen once. V and J are TRBV5-1 and TRBJ2-7, with TRBD1 identical over 7 bases. The receptor's source is a boy younger than 10 in good health and CMV-seronegative. What was sequenced was PBMCs. CDR3 sequence reads: CASSLGLRGSVYEQYF. The CDR3 DNA sequence: TGCGCCAGCAGCTTGGGACTCAGGGGGAGTGTGTACGAGCAGTACTTC. Variable domain in full (rest from reference TRBV5-1 and TRBJ2-7): KAGVTQTPRYLIKTRGQQVTLSCSPISGHRSVSWYQQTPGQGLQFLFEYFSETQRNKGNFPGRFSGRQFSNSRSEMNVSTLELGDSALYLCASSLGLRGSVYEQYFGPGTRLTVT.